The present T cell receptor beta chain was sequenced within a study of blood T cell repertoires in COVID-19. Germline CDR1 and CDR2: LGHDT and YNNKEL (reference sequence). The CDR3 totals 17 residues. Trimming removed 3 bases from V and 2 bases from J; junction bases left unmatched: 9. Sequenced by immunoSEQ multiplex PCR; TCRdb stores in-frame clones only, minus some. The sample holds some 160,000 clones; roughly four fifths are singletons and the top ten take 13%. The clonotype comes from a man between 65 and 80 years old who had recovered from COVID-19. The sample consisted of peripheral blood. The chain combines TRBV3-1 (or the pseudogene TRBV3-2) with TRBJ2-1; 8 nucleotides line up with TRBD2. This CDR3 reads CASSQRSGRATYNEQFF. DNA for the CDR3: TGTGCCAGCAGCCAGCGGTCCGGGAGGGCGACCTACAATGAGCAGTTCTTC.